Sequencing of this TCR beta chain was carried out in a study of PD-L1 blockade in urothelial cancer. The time point: peripheral blood 6 weeks after treatment start. With V trimmed by 4 bases and J by 7 bases, 7 bases remained unmatched. The CDR3 runs 14 residues. Germline-derived CDR1 and CDR2 are SNHLY and FYNNEI. Here immunoSEQ multiplex PCR was the method, and the copy in TCRdb shows in-frame clones only, minus some. The data contain over 100,000 clones, around 93% of them seen just once; the ten biggest clones take up around 4%. The receptor comes from a man aged 55 to 70 with urothelial cancer. Sequencing was performed on PBMCs, taken around atezolizumab (anti-PD-L1) treatment. V is TRBV2 and J is TRBJ2-1, with 7 bases that match TRBD1. The CDR3 DNA is TGTGCCAGCAGTGCCTGGACAGGAGTGAATGAGCAGTTCTTC. This encodes CASSAWTGVNEQFF. The full variable domain, with the rest looked up from reference TRBV2 and TRBJ2-1, is EPEVTQTPSHQVTQMGQEVILRCVPISNHLYFYWYRQILGQKVEFLVSFYNNEISEKSEIFDDQFSVERPDGSNFTLKIRSTKLEDSAMYFCASSAWTGVNEQFFGPGTRLTVL.